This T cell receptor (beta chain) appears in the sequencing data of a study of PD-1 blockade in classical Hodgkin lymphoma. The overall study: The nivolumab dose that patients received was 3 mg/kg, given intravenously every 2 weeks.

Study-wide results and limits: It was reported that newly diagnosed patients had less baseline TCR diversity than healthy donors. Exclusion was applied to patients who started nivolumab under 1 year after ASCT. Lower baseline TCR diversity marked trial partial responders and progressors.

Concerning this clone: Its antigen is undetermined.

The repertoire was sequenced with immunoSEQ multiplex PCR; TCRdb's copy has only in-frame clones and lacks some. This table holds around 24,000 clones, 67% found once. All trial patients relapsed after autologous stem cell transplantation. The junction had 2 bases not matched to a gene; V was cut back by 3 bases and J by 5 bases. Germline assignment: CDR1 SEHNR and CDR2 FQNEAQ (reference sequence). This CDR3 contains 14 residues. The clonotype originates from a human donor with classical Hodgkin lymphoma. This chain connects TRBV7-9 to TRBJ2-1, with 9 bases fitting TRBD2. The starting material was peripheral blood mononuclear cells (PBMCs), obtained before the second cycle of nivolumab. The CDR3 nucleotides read TGTGCCAGCAGCTTGACTAGCGGAGACAATGAGCAGTTCTTC. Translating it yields CASSLTSGDNEQFF.